This T cell receptor (beta chain) appears in the sequencing data of a study of early T cells in non-severe SARS-CoV-2 infection. This clonotype has a handful of counts. TCRdb passed the 5' RACE reads through MiXCR, listing each CDR3 protein once. The sample includes 100,000 to 120,000 distinct CDR3 sequences, roughly 12% of them seen just once. The material sequenced was whole blood, taken at baseline. This clonotype originated in an adult who was a healthcare worker with PCR-confirmed SARS-CoV-2 infection or an uninfected control (not recorded which).

CDR3: CASSWSNTDTQYF. DNA of the CDR3: TGTGCCAGCAGCTGGTCGAACACAGATACGCAGTATTTT. V gene TRBV7-2 combines with J gene TRBJ2-3; D gene unclear. CDR3 length: 13 amino acids. The germline CDR1 and CDR2 sequences are SGHTA and FQGNSA. Trimming took 4 bases from V and 2 from J, leaving 7 bases between them.